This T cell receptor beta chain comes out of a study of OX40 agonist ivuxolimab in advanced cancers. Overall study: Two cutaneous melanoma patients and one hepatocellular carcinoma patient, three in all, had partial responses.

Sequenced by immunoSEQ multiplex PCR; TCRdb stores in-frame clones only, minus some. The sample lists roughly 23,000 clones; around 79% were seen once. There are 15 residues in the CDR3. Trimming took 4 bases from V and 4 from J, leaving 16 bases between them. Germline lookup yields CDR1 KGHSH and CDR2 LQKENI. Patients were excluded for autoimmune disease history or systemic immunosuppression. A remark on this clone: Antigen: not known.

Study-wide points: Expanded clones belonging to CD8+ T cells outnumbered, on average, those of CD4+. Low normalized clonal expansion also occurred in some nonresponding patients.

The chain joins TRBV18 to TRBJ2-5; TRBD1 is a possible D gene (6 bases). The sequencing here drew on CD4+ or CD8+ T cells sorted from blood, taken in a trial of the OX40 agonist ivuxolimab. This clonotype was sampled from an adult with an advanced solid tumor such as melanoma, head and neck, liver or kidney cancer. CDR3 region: CASSRLGLQGETQYF. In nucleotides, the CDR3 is TGTGCCAGCTCACGACTGGGGCTACAGGGAGAGACCCAGTACTTC.